Below, 17 T cell receptor beta chains from the same sample are listed, as sequenced in a study of PD-1 blockade in classical Hodgkin lymphoma. Clones were read by immunoSEQ multiplex PCR, and TCRdb kept only the in-frame ones, dropping some. The sample contains fewer than 40,000 clones, approximately 90% of which appear only once. The time point is: newly diagnosed, previously untreated cHL patient sample. Negative magnetic selection isolated CD4+ T cells from thawed PBMCs. Source material: CD4+ T cells from blood. The receptors shown here come from a human donor with classical Hodgkin lymphoma.

In nucleotides, the CDR3 is TGTGCCAGCAGCTGGACAGGGCCTTTGAGAACTGAAGCTTTCTTT. This translates into CASSWTGPLRTEAFF. V usage is TRBV5-6 and J usage is TRBJ1-1, with TRBD1 matching over 8 bases. CDR1 and CDR2 from the germline V gene are SGHDT and YYEEEE. This CDR3 comprises 15 residues. With V trimmed by 3 bases and J by 5 bases, 9 bases remained unmatched.

The chain employs TRBV6-5 and TRBJ2-5; perhaps D is TRBD1 or TRBD2 (5 bases each). Looked up from germline, CDR1 is MNHEY and CDR2 is SVGAGI. The CDR3 is 13 residues long. V was trimmed by 7 bases and J by 5 bases, leaving 14 bases between them. This CDR3 reads CASKGTGLETQYF. The CDR3 nucleotides are TGTGCCAGCAAGGGGACCGGTTTGGAGACCCAGTACTTC.

The chain uses TRBV9 and TRBJ1-2, with 9 bases fitting TRBD1. With 1 base clipped from V and 8 bases from J, the junction kept 9 bases outside the gene matches. Germline loops: CDR1 SGDLS, CDR2 YYNGEE. The CDR3 sequence is 15 residues long. CDR3 nucleotide sequence: TGTGCCAGCAGCGTATCCTCACAGGGGGCCTCGGGCTACACCTTC. It codes for CASSVSSQGASGYTF.

The rearrangement joins TRBV2 to TRBJ2-7; D gene uncertain. Germline CDR1 and CDR2: SNHLY and FYNNEI. The CDR3 loop spans 13 amino acids. V was clipped by 3 bases and J by 3 bases, with 9 bases between them. The CDR3 is CASSESRRYEQYF. The CDR3, as DNA: TGTGCCAGCAGTGAGTCGCGGCGCTACGAGCAGTACTTC.

This clone occurred once. This sequence joins TRBV20-1 and TRBJ2-5; D not certain. Trimming shortened V by 6 bases and J by 3 bases, and 5 bases separated the two germline ends. CDR3 length equals 10 residues. From germline, CDR1 is DFQATT and CDR2 SNEGSKA (reference sequence). The CDR3 sequence: CSAAKETQYF. Here the CDR3 DNA reads TGCAGTGCCGCCAAAGAGACCCAGTACTTC.

V and J are TRBV12-5 and TRBJ1-4, with a weak D call TRBD1 (5 bases). The CDR3 runs 13 residues. From germline, CDR1 is LGHNT and CDR2 FRNRAP. V lost 3 bases and J lost 3, with 5 bases in between. The CDR3 DNA follows: TGTGCTAGTGGTTTAGGGGCTAATGAAAAACTGTTTTTT. Its protein is CASGLGANEKLFF.

The V call is TRBV18, the J call TRBJ2-3; D might be TRBD2 (6 bases). Trimming cost V 3 bases and J 2 bases, with 12 bases left between them. Germline V lookup: CDR1 KGHSH, CDR2 LQKENI. This CDR3 has 15 amino acids. The CDR3 DNA sequence: TGTGCCAGCTCACCCTTAGCGGCAAACACAGATACGCAGTATTTT. Amino acids: CASSPLAANTDTQYF.

The chain employs TRBV5-6 and TRBJ2-7; 9 bases are a match to TRBD1. There are 16 residues in the CDR3. Trimming took 1 base from V and 0 from J; bases not matched to a gene: 5. Germline assignment: CDR1 SGHDT and CDR2 YYEEEE. This CDR3 is CASSLIGDRASYEQYF. The CDR3 DNA follows: TGTGCCAGCAGCTTGATCGGGGACAGGGCCTCCTACGAGCAGTACTTC.

This chain links TRBV5-1 with TRBJ2-7; 10 bases align to TRBD2. The CDR3 is made up of 15 amino acids. J lost 3 bases, V lost 3 bases, and 6 bases had no gene match. The germline CDR1 and CDR2 sequences are SGHRS and YFSETQ. CDR3 coding DNA: TGCGCCAGCAGCTCCTCTAGCGGGGGTTTCTACGAGCAGTACTTC. Translation gives CASSSSSGGFYEQYF.

This rearrangement joins TRBV9 to TRBJ2-2; TRBD2 matches at 9 bases. This CDR3 is built from 15 residues. The germline V gene encodes CDR1 SGDLS and CDR2 YYNGEE. V lost 2 bases, J lost 7 bases, and 6 bases stayed unmatched. CDR3 sequence: CASSVHRGGVGELFF. The CDR3 DNA is TGTGCCAGCAGCGTGCATCGCGGGGGGGTCGGGGAGCTGTTTTTT.

The chain uses TRBV12-5 and TRBJ1-6; 7 bases are shared with TRBD1. This CDR3 is 13 amino acids long. The V gene's germline CDR1 is LGHNT and CDR2 FRNRAP. Germline trimming cut 5 bases from V and 8 bases from J; bases unmatched to any gene: 3. The CDR3 coding sequence is TGTGCTAGTGGTGGACAGGTGGATTCACCCCTCCACTTT. It encodes CASGGQVDSPLHF.

The J gene is TRBJ1-5, the V gene TRBV5-6; D is uncertain. The V end was cut by 0 bases, the J end by 4 bases, with 14 bases between. CDR1 and CDR2 from the germline V gene are SGHDT and YYEEEE. This CDR3 comprises 16 residues. The CDR3 here is CASSLVGTSPNQPQHF. Written as DNA, the CDR3 is TGTGCCAGCAGCTTGGTTGGCACCTCGCCTAATCAGCCCCAGCATTTT.

The chain carries TRBV7-9 and TRBJ2-2; 7 bases are shared with TRBD1. CDR3 length equals 17 residues. Germline-derived CDR1 and CDR2 are SEHNR and FQNEAQ (reference sequence). The ends lost 2 bases at V and 6 bases at J; junction bases unmatched: 12. The CDR3 sequence is CASSLTGANTIPGELFF. DNA for the CDR3: TGTGCCAGCAGCTTAACAGGGGCGAACACGATCCCCGGGGAGCTGTTTTTT.

V and J are TRBV6-5 and TRBJ1-4; D unresolved. The V gene lost 4 bases and the J gene lost 6 bases, with 9 bases spanning the gap. The V gene's germline CDR1 is MNHEY and CDR2 SVGAGI. This CDR3 comprises 13 residues. In DNA, the CDR3 is TGTGCCAGCAGTTTCGACGGGTATGAAAAACTGTTTTTT. This sequence encodes CASSFDGYEKLFF.

The V and J genes are TRBV11-3 and TRBJ2-2; no clear D. V was cut by 6 bases and J by 8 bases, with 7 bases left in between. The CDR3 consists of 11 residues. CDR1 and CDR2 (germline): SGHNT, YENEEA. The CDR3 loop is CASSRAGELFF. The CDR3 coding sequence is TGTGCCAGCAGTCGGGCGGGGGAGCTGTTTTTT. Combining the CDR3 with reference TRBV11-3 and TRBJ2-2 gives the whole variable domain EAGVVQSPRYKIIEKKQPVAFWCNPISGHNTLYWYLQNLGQGPELLIRYENEEAVDDSQLPKDRFSAERLKGVDSTLKIQPAELGDSAVYLCASSRAGELFFGEGSRLTVL.

V usage is TRBV12-5 and J usage is TRBJ1-1, with D maybe TRBD1 (6 bases). Trimming shortened V by 5 bases and J by 5 bases, and 21 bases separated the two germline ends. Per the germline V gene, CDR1 is LGHNT and CDR2 is FRNRAP. There are 16 residues in the CDR3. DNA for the CDR3: TGTGCTAGTGGTGGCGGCGGGCGGGGGGCGCAAACTGAAGCTTTCTTT. Translating it yields CASGGGGRGAQTEAFF.

This chain joins TRBV9 and TRBJ2-3; weak D call: TRBD1 (6 bases). Trimming shortened V by 3 bases and J by 4 bases, and 15 bases separated the two germline ends. CDR3 length: 15 amino acids. CDR1 is SGDLS, CDR2 YYNGEE, per germline. DNA of the CDR3: TGTGCCAGCAGCGGCCAGATAGGGGGTCCAGATACGCAGTATTTT. Translation: CASSGQIGGPDTQYF.